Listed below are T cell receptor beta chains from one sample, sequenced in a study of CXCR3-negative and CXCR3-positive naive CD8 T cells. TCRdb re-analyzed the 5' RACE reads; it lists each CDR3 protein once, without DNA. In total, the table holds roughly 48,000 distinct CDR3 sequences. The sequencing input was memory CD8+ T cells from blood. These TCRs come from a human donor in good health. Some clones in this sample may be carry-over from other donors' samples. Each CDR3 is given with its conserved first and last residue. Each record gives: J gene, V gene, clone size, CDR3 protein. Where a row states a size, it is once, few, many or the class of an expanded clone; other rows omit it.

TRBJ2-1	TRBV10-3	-	CAISAGLHGREEQFF
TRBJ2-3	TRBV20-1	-	CSATDRGRFPPSTDTQYF
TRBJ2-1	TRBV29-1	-	CSVDWPFGVNEQFF
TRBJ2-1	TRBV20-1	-	CSAETGTDYNEQFF
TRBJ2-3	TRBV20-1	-	CSARSGWLINTDTQYF
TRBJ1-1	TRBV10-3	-	CAIRTGGSTEAFF
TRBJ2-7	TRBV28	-	CASSWGDRDSKSSYEQYF
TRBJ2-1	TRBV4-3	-	CASSQALAGGYEQFF
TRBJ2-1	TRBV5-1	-	CASSLAIAGGHNEQFF
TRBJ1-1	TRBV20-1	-	CSAPTGWGTEAFF
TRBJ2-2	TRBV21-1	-	CASSNPGTGDNTGELFF
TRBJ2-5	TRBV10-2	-	CASSWNSQETQYF
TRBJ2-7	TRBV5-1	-	CASSPRTGGFKDYEQYF
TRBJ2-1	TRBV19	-	CASSPQEDRSSYNEQFF
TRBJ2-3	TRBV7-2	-	CASSLRSRGPGFDTQYF
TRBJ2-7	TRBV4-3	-	CASSQDRGQGVAEQYF
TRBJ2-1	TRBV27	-	CASSLFGNEQFF
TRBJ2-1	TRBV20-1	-	CSARDGKTDYNEQFF
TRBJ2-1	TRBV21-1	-	CASSTGGGRCSYNEQFF
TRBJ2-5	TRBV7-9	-	CASSYDRGRETQYF
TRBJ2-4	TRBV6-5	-	CASSYSQGNIQYF
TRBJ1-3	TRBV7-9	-	CASSPVSGNTIYF
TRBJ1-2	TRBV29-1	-	CSVEGRQGSNYGYTF
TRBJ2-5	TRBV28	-	CASTQEEGHQETQYF
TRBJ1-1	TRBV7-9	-	CASSLANRPEAFF
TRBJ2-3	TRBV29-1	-	CSVEEGLGYSSTDTQYF
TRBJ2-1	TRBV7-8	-	CASSLDPGLATNEQFF
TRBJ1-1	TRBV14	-	CASSQVGLQGTEAFF
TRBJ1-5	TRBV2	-	CASKGQVNQPQHF
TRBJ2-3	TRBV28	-	CASSLLQSADTQYF
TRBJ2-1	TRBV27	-	CASTPRDRGYHEQFF
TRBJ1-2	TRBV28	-	CASSFSAQGDGYTF
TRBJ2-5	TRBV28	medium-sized	CASRSLAGGGAETQYF
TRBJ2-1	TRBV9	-	CASSARTPGHLPEQFF
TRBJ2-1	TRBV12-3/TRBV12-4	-	CASSPLGSLEEQFF
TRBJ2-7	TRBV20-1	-	CSARTELAEGSYEQYF
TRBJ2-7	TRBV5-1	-	CASSLNGYEQYF
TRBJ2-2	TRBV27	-	CATALQGTNTGELFF
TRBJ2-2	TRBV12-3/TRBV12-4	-	CASSRQGGGELFF